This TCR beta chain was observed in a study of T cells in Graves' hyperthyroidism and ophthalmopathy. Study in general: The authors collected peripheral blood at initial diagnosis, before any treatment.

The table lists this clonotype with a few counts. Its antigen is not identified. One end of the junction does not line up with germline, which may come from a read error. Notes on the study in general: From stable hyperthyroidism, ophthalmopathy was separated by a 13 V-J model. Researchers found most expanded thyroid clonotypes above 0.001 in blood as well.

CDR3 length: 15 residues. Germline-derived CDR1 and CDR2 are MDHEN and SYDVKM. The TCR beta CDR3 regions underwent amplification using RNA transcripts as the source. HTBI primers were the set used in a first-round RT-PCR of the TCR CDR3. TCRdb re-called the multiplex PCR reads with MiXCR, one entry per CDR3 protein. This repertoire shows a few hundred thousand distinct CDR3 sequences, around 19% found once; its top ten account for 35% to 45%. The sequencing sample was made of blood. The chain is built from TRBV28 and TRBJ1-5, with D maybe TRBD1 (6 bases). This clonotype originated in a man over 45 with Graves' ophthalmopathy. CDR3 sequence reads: CAGSPKGGRDQPQHF. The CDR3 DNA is TGTGCCGGCAGTCCGAAGGGGGGGCGAGATCAGCCCCAGCATTTT.